The 20 T cell receptor beta chains below all came from one sample that was sequenced in a study of CD8 T cells in ankylosing spondylitis. In TCRdb, the 5' RACE reads were re-called with MiXCR into one record per CDR3 protein. The sample consists of 200,000 or so distinct CDR3 sequences, 10% to 15% of them appearing once. Sequenced input: blood, either unsorted or a sorted T cell fraction (not recorded which). All receptors come from a female donor with ankylosing spondylitis or in good health (not recorded which).

There are a few counts of this clonotype. The chain combines TRBV10-3 with TRBJ2-7; D gene unclear. Between the trimmed V and J ends, which lost 6 bases and 2 bases, there was a span of 8 bases. Per the germline V gene, CDR1 is ENHRY and CDR2 is SYGVKD. This CDR3 comprises 12 residues. CDR3 amino acids: CAIRSRTYEQYF. The CDR3 DNA reads as TGTGCCATCAGGTCCCGGACCTACGAGCAGTACTTC.

This clonotype was found many times. The V gene is TRBV20-1, the J gene TRBJ1-1; 9 bases agree with TRBD1. The V gene's germline CDR1 is DFQATT and CDR2 SNEGSKA (reference sequence). With 1 base clipped from V and 4 bases from J, the junction kept 7 bases outside the gene matches. This CDR3 contains 15 residues. The CDR3 bases are TGCAGTGCTAGAGCTGTAAGGACAGGGGTCACTGAAGCTTTCTTT. Its translation: CSARAVRTGVTEAFF.

This clonotype was detected a few times. The chain uses TRBV29-1 and TRBJ2-1, with D possibly matching TRBD1 (5 bases). V lost 8 bases, J lost 2 bases, and 13 bases lay in between. Per the germline V gene, CDR1 is SQVTM and CDR2 is ANQGSEA. The CDR3 length is 13 residues. CDR3: CSTRRTTYNEQFF. In nucleotides, the CDR3 is TGCAGCACTCGCCGGACAACCTACAATGAGCAGTTCTTC.

The V call is TRBV3-1, the J call TRBJ1-2; weak D call: TRBD1 (6 bases). The germline V and J ends were trimmed by 0 bases and 2 bases, with 13 bases remaining between them. The V gene's germline CDR1 is LGHDT and CDR2 YNNKEL (reference sequence). This CDR3 spans 16 amino acids. This chain's CDR3 is CASSQEVGTQNYGYTF. Here the CDR3 DNA reads TGTGCCAGCAGCCAAGAAGTCGGGACACAGAACTATGGCTACACCTTC.

This clonotype was seen repeatedly, ten times or more. The J gene is TRBJ1-5, the V gene TRBV20-1; 7 positions agree with TRBD1. The length of the CDR3 is 13 residues. Trimming took 3 bases from V and 5 from J; bases not matched to a gene: 4. In germline, CDR1 is DFQATT, CDR2 SNEGSKA (reference sequence). CDR3 sequence: CSARVQGDQPQHF. CDR3 in DNA: TGCAGTGCTAGGGTCCAGGGGGATCAGCCCCAGCATTTT.

The chain is built from TRBV6-2 or TRBV6-3 and TRBJ2-5, with unresolved D. Trimming stripped 6 bases from V and 1 base from J, with 12 bases between. The CDR3 sequence is 14 residues long. CDR1 is MNHEY, CDR2 SVGEGT, per germline. The CDR3 loop reads CASSPSPAQETQYF. CDR3 DNA: TGTGCCAGCAGCCCCTCCCCAGCCCAAGAGACCCAGTACTTC.

The chain has TRBV28 and TRBJ2-1; 13 bases align to TRBD2. J gave up 8 bases and V 5 bases, and 3 bases lay outside the gene matches. The CDR3 has 14 amino acids. Germline values: CDR1 MDHEN, CDR2 SYDVKM. The CDR3 DNA follows: TGTGCCAGCAGTACTAGCGGGAGGGCCGATGAGCAGTTCTTC. This encodes CASSTSGRADEQFF.

This clonotype has more than one count but fewer than ten. This sequence joins TRBV19 and TRBJ2-6; a weak D match, TRBD2 (7 bases). Germline assignment: CDR1 LNHDA and CDR2 SQIVND (reference sequence). The CDR3 has 17 amino acids. V shed 0 bases and J shed 2 bases, with 11 bases lying between them. This CDR3 reads CASSIEGGLTGANVLTF. The CDR3 bases are TGTGCCAGTAGTATAGAGGGGGGGCTGACTGGGGCCAACGTCCTGACTTTC.

This clonotype was picked up a small number of times. The rearrangement links TRBV20-1 to TRBJ2-3; tentatively, D is TRBD2 (5 bases). This CDR3 region has 12 residues. Trimming stripped 3 bases from V and 5 bases from J, with 9 bases between. Germline CDR1 DFQATT, CDR2 SNEGSKA (reference sequence). CDR3 bases: TGCAGTGCTAGGGTCGAGGGAGATACGCAGTATTTT. It translates to CSARVEGDTQYF.

In DNA, the CDR3 is TGTGCCAGCAGCTTTCTCGAGGGAAGAGGCCAGCCCCAGCATTTT. Translating gives CASSFLEGRGQPQHF. The chain combines TRBV7-2 with TRBJ1-5; no reliable D call. The CDR3 runs to 15 residues. Germline V gene lookup returns CDR1 SGHTA and CDR2 FQGNSA. Trimming shortened V by 3 bases and J by 7 bases, and 16 bases separated the two germline ends.

Points on this clonotype: Since a much larger clone is just one base distant, this may be a read error. The CDR3 end shows no conserved phenylalanine or tryptophan, and so a read error is likely. The rearrangement links TRBV13 to TRBJ1-1; weak D call: TRBD1 (5 bases). Germline CDR1 is PRHDT and CDR2 is FYEKMQ (reference sequence). Trimming stripped 5 bases from V and 4 bases from J, with 17 bases between. The CDR3 consists of 15 residues. In DNA form, the CDR3 reads TGTGCCAGCAGCCTCTACGGGGGTCTGGGCACTGAAGCTTTCTCT. It codes for CASSLYGGLGTEAFS.

This clonotype was seen many times. V is TRBV5-1 and J is TRBJ2-7; D is possibly TRBD1 or TRBD2 (5 bases each). V was pared by 0 bases and J by 0 bases, with 10 bases between. Germline assignment: CDR1 SGHRS and CDR2 YFSETQ. There are 15 residues in the CDR3. This CDR3 reads CASSLEPGTSYEQYF. In DNA, the CDR3 is TGCGCCAGCAGCTTGGAGCCCGGGACCTCCTACGAGCAGTACTTC.

Turning to this clonotype: A much larger clone sits a single nucleotide away, making a read error possible. Given the absence of the conserved phenylalanine or tryptophan at the CDR3 end, a read error is likely. The V gene is TRBV12-3 or TRBV12-4, the J gene TRBJ1-6; 7 bases line up with TRBD1. J gave up 8 bases and V 5 bases, and 6 bases lay outside the gene matches. This CDR3 region has 14 residues. The CDR3 loop is CASSPGQEHSPLHS. CDR3 coding DNA: TGTGCCAGCAGTCCTGGACAGGAACATTCACCCCTCCACTCT.

A remark on this clonotype: A much more abundant neighbour one base away suggests this may be a read error. This CDR3 is missing its conserved last phenylalanine or tryptophan, likely due to a read error. The chain couples TRBV28 to TRBJ1-2, with D unresolved. The V gene's germline CDR1 is MDHEN and CDR2 SYDVKM. V was cut by 5 bases and J by 5 bases, with 12 bases left in between. The CDR3 consists of 13 residues. CDR3 DNA sequence: TGTGCCAGCAGTGTCTTCTCCGGATATGGCTACACCCTC. Translated, it gives CASSVFSGYGYTL.

This clonotype was counted many times. The chain carries TRBV27 and TRBJ1-1; D not certain. CDR1 and CDR2 from the germline V gene are MNHEY and SMNVEV (reference sequence). The CDR3 runs 15 residues. V lost 6 bases and J 1 base, leaving 15 bases between the germline ends. The CDR3 spells CASSPAGVKNTEAFF. The CDR3 coding sequence is TGTGCCAGCAGCCCCGCGGGCGTTAAGAACACTGAAGCTTTCTTT.

This clonotype showed up many times. This chain links TRBV29-1 with TRBJ2-2, with D uncertain. V dropped 5 bases and J dropped 0 bases, with 10 bases sitting between them. Germline values: CDR1 SQVTM, CDR2 ANQGSEA. This CDR3 is built from 14 residues. CDR3 in DNA: TGCAGCGTTTCTAAGGAGCCGAACACCGGGGAGCTGTTTTTT. It translates to CSVSKEPNTGELFF.

The rearrangement uses TRBV5-5 and TRBJ1-3, with D possibly TRBD1 on 6 matching bases. There are 17 residues in the CDR3. The V end lost 0 bases, the J end lost 2 bases, and 15 bases lay between the germline ends. Germline V lookup: CDR1 SGHKS, CDR2 YYEKEE (reference sequence). CDR3 residues: CASSLVPVQGTGNTIYF. The CDR3 DNA is TGTGCCAGCAGCTTGGTCCCCGTACAGGGCACTGGAAACACCATATATTTT.

This clonotype was recorded many times. The rearrangement joins TRBV20-1 to TRBJ1-3; D not resolved. The ends were cut back, 6 bases at V and 0 bases at J, with 12 bases in the middle. CDR1 is DFQATT and CDR2 is SNEGSKA in the germline V gene (reference sequence). The CDR3 totals 14 residues. DNA for the CDR3: TGCAGTGCCAAACTGCCGACCTCTGGAAACACCATATATTTT. Translating it yields CSAKLPTSGNTIYF.

This clonotype was counted ten times or more. The gene calls are TRBV20-1 and TRBJ1-1, with D maybe TRBD1 (5 bases). The germline V gene encodes CDR1 DFQATT and CDR2 SNEGSKA (reference sequence). V lost 5 bases to trimming and J lost 4 bases, with 17 bases between them. CDR3 length equals 14 residues. CDR3 loop: CSALFSGTGTEAFF. CDR3 in DNA: TGCAGTGCTTTATTCTCGGGGACCGGCACTGAAGCTTTCTTT.

The table lists this clonotype with many counts. This chain joins TRBV20-1 and TRBJ2-1; no reliable D call. The CDR3 length is 15 residues. V lost 3 bases and J 5 bases, leaving 17 bases between the germline ends. From germline, CDR1 is DFQATT and CDR2 SNEGSKA (reference sequence). CDR3 loop: CSASAGSRPDNEQFF. CDR3 DNA sequence: TGCAGTGCTAGTGCCGGGTCTAGACCAGACAATGAGCAGTTCTTC.